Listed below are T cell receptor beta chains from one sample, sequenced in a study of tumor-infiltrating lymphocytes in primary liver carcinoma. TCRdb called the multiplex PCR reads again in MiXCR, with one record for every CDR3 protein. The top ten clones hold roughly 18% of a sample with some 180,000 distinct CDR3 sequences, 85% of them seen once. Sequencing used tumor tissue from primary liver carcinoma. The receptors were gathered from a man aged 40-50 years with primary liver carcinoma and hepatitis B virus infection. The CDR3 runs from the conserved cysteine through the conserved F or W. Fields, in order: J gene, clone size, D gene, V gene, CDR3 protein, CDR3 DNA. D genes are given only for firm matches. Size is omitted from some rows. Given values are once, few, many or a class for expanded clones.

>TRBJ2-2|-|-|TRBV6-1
CANAREVWGELFF
TGTGCCAATGCGAGAGAAGTATGGGGGGAGCTGTTTTTT
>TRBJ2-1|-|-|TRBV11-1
CAGSLAKRRGYNGQFF
TGTGCCGGCAGCTTAGCGAAGCGGAGGGGCTACAATGGGCAGTTCTTC
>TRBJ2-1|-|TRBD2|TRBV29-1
CSVVLAGWDEQFF
TGCAGCGTCGTGCTAGCGGGATGGGATGAGCAGTTCTTC
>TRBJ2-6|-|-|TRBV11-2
CVSSMRGDSGISLSGVNVLTF
TGTGTCAGCAGTATGAGGGGAGACAGTGGCATTTCCCTCTCTGGGGTCAACGTCCTGACTTTC
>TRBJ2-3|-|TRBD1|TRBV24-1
CDTSVQRTGLIDTQYF
TGTGACACCAGTGTGCAGAGGACAGGGTTAATAGATACGCAGTATTTT
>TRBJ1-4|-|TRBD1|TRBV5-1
CACSLQGANEKLFF
TGCGCCTGTAGCTTACAGGGGGCTAATGAAAAACTGTTTTTT
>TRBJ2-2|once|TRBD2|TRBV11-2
CARSLVTSGGTGELFF
TGTGCCAGAAGTTTAGTGACTAGCGGGGGCACCGGGGAGTTGTTTTTT
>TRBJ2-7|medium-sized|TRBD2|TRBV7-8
CASSFTSAYEQYF
TGTGCCAGCAGCTTTACTAGCGCCTACGAGCAGTACTTC
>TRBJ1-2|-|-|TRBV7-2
CASSLGRGRAGGGYTF
TGTGCCAGCAGCTTAGGACGCGGCAGGGCAGGCGGCGGCTACACCTTC
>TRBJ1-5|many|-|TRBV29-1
CSVGYTGNRQPQHF
TGCAGCGTTGGATACACAGGGAACCGACAGCCCCAGCATTTT
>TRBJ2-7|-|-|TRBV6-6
CASSYSDRFGDQYF
TGTGCCAGCAGTTACTCTGACAGGTTCGGCGATCAGTACTTC